Listed here are 9 T cell receptor beta chains from one sample, sequenced in a study of cytomegalovirus exposure and HLA in healthy donors. A multiplex PCR was run with 60 Vbeta primers and 13 Jbeta primers. TCRdb's table, derived via immunoSEQ multiplex PCR, lists solely in-frame clones and lacks some. This table holds about 120,000 clones, about 72% found once. Material for sequencing was PBMCs. The origin of the receptors is a female donor in good health and CMV-seronegative.

The chain joins TRBV9 to TRBJ2-5; 9 positions agree with TRBD2. Trimming at V came to 0 bases and at J to 4 bases, leaving 4 bases not matched to a gene. CDR1 and CDR2 from the germline V gene are SGDLS and YYNGEE. The CDR3 loop spans 15 amino acids. CDR3 sequence reads: CASSVVLAGVETQYF. As DNA, the CDR3 is TGTGCCAGCAGCGTAGTGTTAGCGGGAGTAGAGACCCAGTACTTC.

The J gene is TRBJ1-1, the V gene TRBV23-1; TRBD1 agrees at 8 bases. TRBV23-1 is labeled an ORF, and its function is uncertain. The CDR3 length is 23 residues. V lost 3 bases, J lost 1 base, and 28 bases stayed unmatched. The CDR3 sequence is CASSHPDGDRRHDRKRWNTEAFF. CDR3 in DNA: TGCGCCAGCAGTCACCCCGATGGGGACAGGCGGCACGACCGGAAGCGATGGAACACTGAAGCTTTCTTT.

This clone was seen once. The genes are TRBV6-5 and TRBJ2-7; D call uncertain. Germline V gives CDR1 MNHEY, CDR2 SVGAGI. The V gene lost 10 bases and the J gene lost 2 bases, with 21 bases spanning the gap. This CDR3 is built from 15 residues. CDR3 amino acids: CATSRSEAETYEQYF. The CDR3 coding sequence is TGTGCCACCTCGCGGTCCGAGGCGGAAACCTACGAGCAGTACTTC.

V gene TRBV9 combines with J gene TRBJ2-5, with 8 bases fitting TRBD2. Germline values: CDR1 SGDLS, CDR2 YYNGEE. After removal of 0 bases from V and 5 bases from J, the junction contained 6 bases not matched to a gene. This CDR3 is 15 amino acids long. This CDR3 reads CASSVDGRAGETQYF. CDR3 in DNA: TGTGCCAGCAGCGTAGACGGGAGGGCCGGGGAGACCCAGTACTTC.

This chain connects TRBV6-1 to TRBJ1-5, with D unresolved. The germline V gene encodes CDR1 MNHNS and CDR2 SASEGT. There are 13 residues in the CDR3. Trimming took 8 bases from V and 0 from J, leaving 8 bases between them. The CDR3 DNA sequence: TGTGCCAGCCGGAGGTATAGCAATCAGCCCCAGCATTTT. Residues: CASRRYSNQPQHF.

This clone appeared a single time. This sequence joins TRBV28 and TRBJ1-2; 9 bases align to TRBD1. Germline V gene sequence: CDR1 MDHEN, CDR2 SYDVKM. The junction had 3 bases not matched to a gene; V was cut back by 8 bases and J by 8 bases. The CDR3 has 11 amino acids. CDR3 sequence: CASRTGVGYTF. The CDR3 DNA is TGTGCCAGCCGGACAGGGGTCGGCTACACCTTC.

This clone was recorded a few times. J is TRBJ1-1 and V is TRBV30; D may be TRBD1 (6 bases). The CDR3 is made up of 15 amino acids. Trimming cost V 2 bases and J 8 bases, with 21 bases left between them. Germline lookup yields CDR1 GTSNPN and CDR2 SVGIG (reference sequence). In DNA form, the CDR3 reads TGTGCCTGGAGTTTCCCGGGACACTATGGAAGGGAAGCTTTCTTT. Its translation is CAWSFPGHYGREAFF.

This clone was observed a handful of times. This chain links TRBV4-1 with TRBJ2-7; the D gene is possibly TRBD2 (6 bases). V was cut by 1 base and J by 1 base, with 23 bases left in between. Germline V gene sequence: CDR1 MGHRA, CDR2 YSYEKL. CDR3 size: 19 residues. The CDR3 region is CASSQGPLRRGNYSYEQYF. The CDR3 DNA is TGCGCCAGCAGCCAAGGGCCCCTCCGGCGCGGGAACTATTCCTACGAGCAGTACTTC.

This sequence joins TRBV4-2 and TRBJ2-1, with TRBD2 as a possible D gene (6 bases). Germline V CDR1 and CDR2: LGHNA, YNFKEQ. The CDR3 has 16 residues. V was cut by 4 bases and J by 5 bases, with 18 bases left in between. The CDR3, as DNA: TGTGCCAGCAGCCCGACGACTAGGAGAAAAGACAATGAGCAGTTCTTC. It codes for CASSPTTRRKDNEQFF.